This TCR beta chain was recovered during a study of post-analysis software for immune sequencing data. Across the study: The courses of disease that were included comprised relapsing-remitting, secondary progressive and progressive-relapsing multiple sclerosis.

Germline V gives CDR1 KGHDR, CDR2 SFDVKD. With 6 bases removed from V and 3 bases from J, the gap between germline ends came to 10 bases. The CDR3 extends over 14 amino acids. Built from TCR beta cDNA, the libraries had unique molecular identifiers in them. Using its own MiXCR run on the PCR reads, TCRdb lists one record per CDR3 protein. The data show about 160,000 distinct CDR3 sequences, with roughly 34% seen just once and 25% to 35% held by the top ten. Study-wide results and caveats: Samples from one preparation batch, clustered by F measure, grouped strongly together. About five TRBV segments appeared more often in patients than in controls, and TRBV5-6, TRBV5-1 and TRBV20-1 were among these. Relative to controls, patients with multiple sclerosis showed significantly lower normalized Chao1 diversity.

Regarding this clonotype: No antigen is known for it.

The receptor's source is a girl between 5 and 17 years old with multiple sclerosis. Sequences were derived from blood, sampled after autologous hematopoietic stem cell transplantation. The V gene is TRBV24-1, the J gene TRBJ2-2, with a weak D call TRBD1 (6 bases). This CDR3 is CATSLQGYTGELFF. Here the CDR3 DNA reads TGTGCCACCAGTTTGCAGGGGTACACCGGGGAGCTGTTTTTT.